The 8 T cell receptor beta chains in this list originate from one sample, sequenced in a study of beta chain features in type 1 diabetes. Expressed TCRB transcripts were sequenced, since all the RNA that had been isolated was reverse transcribed. Clones were sequenced by immunoSEQ multiplex PCR, and TCRdb holds only the in-frame ones, with some missing. The sample shows fewer than 550,000 clones, about 10% of them seen only once. The sequencing sample was made of naive CD4+ T cells from blood. These receptors were taken from a woman aged 18 to 35 in good health.

This clone was counted only a few times. The V gene is TRBV7-2, the J gene TRBJ2-1; D is ambiguous. The ends were cut back, 6 bases at V and 5 bases at J, with 5 bases in the middle. The CDR3 spans 11 residues. Per germline, CDR1 SGHTA and CDR2 FQGNSA. CDR3 protein: CASRANNEQFF. CDR3 bases: TGTGCCAGCAGGGCCAACAATGAGCAGTTCTTC.

This clone was seen only a few times. The chain combines TRBV27 with TRBJ2-7; D is unresolved. Trimming shortened V by 2 bases and J by 0 bases, and 11 bases separated the two germline ends. The CDR3 contains 15 residues. Germline V gene sequence: CDR1 MNHEY, CDR2 SMNVEV (reference sequence). CDR3 residues: CASSLRWASSYEQYF. The DNA of the CDR3 is TGTGCCAGCAGTTTAAGGTGGGCCAGCTCCTACGAGCAGTACTTC.

This clone was counted between two and nine times. The chain recombines TRBV28 with TRBJ1-5; no reliable D call. Germline CDR1 reads MDHEN; CDR2 reads SYDVKM. The CDR3 extends over 14 amino acids. V was clipped by 6 bases and J by 2 bases, with 11 bases between them. CDR3: CASRKRRGNQPQHF. CDR3 DNA sequence: TGTGCCAGCAGGAAAAGACGGGGCAATCAGCCCCAGCATTTT.

The sample holds a few counts of this clone. This rearrangement joins TRBV18 to TRBJ2-7, with D possibly being TRBD1 (5 bases). Trimming pared 1 base from V and 5 bases from J, leaving 12 bases between. This CDR3 is 14 amino acids long. Germline-derived CDR1 and CDR2 are KGHSH and LQKENI. CDR3 nucleotides: TGTGCCAGCTCACCACAGCAAGGGGTCAACGAGCAGTACTTC. Translated, it gives CASSPQQGVNEQYF.

Only a few counts were recorded for this clone. The V call is TRBV5-4, the J call TRBJ1-1; no reliable D call. Germline values: CDR1 SGHNT, CDR2 YYREEE (reference sequence). V dropped 0 bases and J dropped 3 bases, with 9 bases sitting between them. The length of the CDR3 is 14 residues. CDR3 DNA sequence: TGTGCCAGCAGCTTGGCGACGGGCGACACTGAAGCTTTCTTT. Amino acid sequence: CASSLATGDTEAFF.

The chain couples TRBV6-1 to TRBJ1-2; 9 bases match TRBD1. V was clipped by 3 bases and J by 8 bases; unmatched bases: 7. This CDR3 comprises 14 residues. Germline CDR1 reads MNHNS; CDR2 reads SASEGT. The CDR3 region is CASSDPGTGHGYTF. For the CDR3, the DNA is TGTGCCAGCAGTGACCCCGGGACAGGGCACGGCTACACCTTC.

The chain combines TRBV5-4 with TRBJ2-3; 10 nucleotides agree with TRBD2. The CDR3 is 16 amino acids. In germline, CDR1 is SGHNT, CDR2 YYREEE (reference sequence). The V segment lost 2 bases and the J segment 2 bases; nucleotides outside the gene matches: 5. Here the CDR3 DNA reads TGTGCCAGCAGCTTTTTACTAGCGGGGACCACAGATACGCAGTATTTT. Protein: CASSFLLAGTTDTQYF.

The sample holds a few counts of this clone. The chain has TRBV23-1 and TRBJ1-4, with D hard to call. TRBV23-1 is an ORF, and what it does is uncertain. The V end lost 4 bases, the J end lost 2 bases, and 8 bases lay between the germline ends. This CDR3 is 14 amino acids long. The CDR3 here is CASSPTHTNEKLFF. CDR3 coding DNA: TGCGCCAGCAGTCCGACACATACTAATGAAAAACTGTTTTTT.